These 16 T cell receptor beta chains were sequenced from one sample in a study of CD8 T cells in Susac syndrome. It was with random hexamers that roughly 0.45 to 1 ug RNA was reverse transcribed. TCRdb reprocessed the immunoSEQ multiplex PCR reads with MiXCR, giving one entry per CDR3 protein. Counted here are under 200,000 distinct CDR3 sequences, roughly 94% occurring once; the ten biggest clones make up roughly 0.12%. Input material: CD4+ T cells from PBMCs. These receptors all stem from a human donor with Susac syndrome.

J is TRBJ2-4 and V is TRBV30; 8 nucleotides line up with TRBD1. The CDR3 consists of 12 residues. J gave up 4 bases and V 5 bases, and 1 base lay outside the gene matches. CDR1 is GTSNPN, CDR2 SVGIG, per germline (reference sequence). CDR3 bases: TGTGCCTGGCGGACAGGGAAAAACATTCAGTACTTC. Translating it yields CAWRTGKNIQYF.

The gene calls are TRBV6-1 and TRBJ1-5, with 10 bases matching TRBD1. The CDR3 length is 15 residues. With 6 bases clipped from V and 9 bases from J, the junction kept 11 bases outside the gene matches. Germline lookup yields CDR1 MNHNS and CDR2 SASEGT. The CDR3 loop is CASRQARTGGAPQHF. The CDR3 nucleotides read TGTGCCAGCAGACAAGCGAGGACAGGGGGTGCGCCCCAGCATTTT.

The chain links TRBV7-2 to TRBJ2-3; D unresolved. Germline V lookup: CDR1 SGHTA, CDR2 FQGNSA. Trimming cost V 1 base and J 1 base, with 9 bases left between them. This CDR3 is 15 amino acids long. CDR3 coding DNA: TGTGCCAGCAGCTTAGAGTCCAGCCGCACAGATACGCAGTATTTT. Protein sequence: CASSLESSRTDTQYF.

V usage is TRBV5-1 and J usage is TRBJ2-7, with D perhaps TRBD1 (6 bases). The V end lost 5 bases, the J end lost 2 bases, and 11 bases lay between the germline ends. The length of the CDR3 is 13 residues. Germline CDR1 reads SGHRS; CDR2 reads YFSETQ. The CDR3 sequence: CASSQQGPYEQYF. The CDR3, as DNA: TGCGCCAGCAGTCAACAGGGACCCTACGAGCAGTACTTC.

The chain carries TRBV12-3 or TRBV12-4 and TRBJ1-3; D call uncertain. The CDR3 consists of 13 residues. The germline V and J ends were trimmed by 9 bases and 4 bases, with 13 bases remaining between them. In DNA, the CDR3 is TGTGCCAGTACATTTGGGTTAGGAAACACCATATATTTT. Its translation is CASTFGLGNTIYF.

J is TRBJ1-1 and V is TRBV12-3 or TRBV12-4; TRBD1 might be the D (5 bases). V was trimmed by 5 bases and J by 5 bases, leaving 15 bases between them. The CDR3 extends over 14 amino acids. CDR3 bases: TGTGCCAGCAGTCCACCCGGGGGGGGGACTGAAGCTTTCTTT. Protein sequence: CASSPPGGGTEAFF.

The chain uses TRBV6-2 or TRBV6-3 and TRBJ2-7; 7 bases map to TRBD1. With V trimmed by 7 bases and J by 5 bases, 2 bases remained unmatched. This CDR3 comprises 11 residues. CDR1 and CDR2 (germline): MNHEY, SVGEGT. CDR3 coding DNA: TGTGCCAGCAACCAGGGGGACGAGCAGTACTTC. Protein product: CASNQGDEQYF.

This chain links TRBV29-1 with TRBJ1-1, with a weak D call TRBD1 (5 bases). The V and J ends lost 1 base and 11 bases respectively, with 17 bases between them. The germline CDR1 and CDR2 sequences are SQVTM and ANQGSEA. This CDR3 contains 13 residues. CDR3 sequence: CSVEGPWGPGAFF. Written as DNA, the CDR3 is TGCAGCGTTGAAGGTCCGTGGGGCCCTGGGGCTTTCTTT.

The V and J genes are TRBV25-1 and TRBJ2-7; maybe TRBD1 (6 bases). This CDR3 contains 14 residues. The V and J ends lost 5 bases and 4 bases respectively, with 15 bases between them. CDR1 and CDR2 (germline): MGHDK, SYGVNS. This CDR3 is CASSSPQGWYEQYF. The DNA of the CDR3 is TGTGCCAGCAGTTCGCCCCAGGGGTGGTACGAGCAGTACTTC.

The chain links TRBV20-1 to TRBJ1-1; 8 nucleotides agree with TRBD1. The germline V gene has CDR1 DFQATT and CDR2 SNEGSKA (reference sequence). This CDR3 is 14 amino acids long. Unmatched junction bases numbered 4, after V lost 3 bases and J lost 1 base. The CDR3 reads CSARGDRGNTEAFF. For the CDR3, the DNA is TGCAGTGCTAGGGGCGACAGGGGGAACACTGAAGCTTTCTTT.

The V gene is TRBV10-3, the J gene TRBJ1-2; weak D call: TRBD1 (5 bases). CDR3 length: 14 amino acids. CDR1 ENHRY and CDR2 SYGVKD come from the germline V gene. The ends were cut back, 4 bases at V and 6 bases at J, with 15 bases in the middle. The CDR3 is CAISATQDTDGYTF. In DNA form, the CDR3 reads TGTGCCATCAGTGCGACGCAGGACACCGATGGCTACACCTTC.

This clonotype was seen a few times. The chain uses TRBV6-2 or TRBV6-3 and TRBJ2-5, with D unclear. The germline V gene encodes CDR1 MNHEY and CDR2 SVGEGT. The V end lost 6 bases, the J end lost 5 bases, and 10 bases lay between the germline ends. CDR3 length equals 12 residues. CDR3 region: CASSSPPETQYF. CDR3 DNA: TGTGCCAGCAGCTCGCCTCCGGAGACCCAGTACTTC.

The chain recombines TRBV19 with TRBJ2-1; D gene unclear. Germline CDR1 and CDR2: LNHDA and SQIVND (reference sequence). V dropped 11 bases and J dropped 4 bases, with 15 bases sitting between them. The CDR3 runs 13 residues. CDR3 residues: CASVPAGYNEQFF. The DNA of the CDR3 is TGTGCCTCAGTCCCGGCAGGATACAATGAGCAGTTCTTC. The whole variable domain, filled in from reference TRBV19 and TRBJ2-1, reads DGGITQSPKYLFRKEGQNVTLSCEQNLNHDAMYWYRQDPGQGLRLIYYSQIVNDFQKGDIAEGYSVSREKKESFPLTVTSAQKNPTAFYLCASVPAGYNEQFFGPGTRLTVL.

The chain carries TRBV12-3 or TRBV12-4 and TRBJ1-5; D is possibly TRBD1 (5 bases). V lost 4 bases and J lost 7, with 11 bases in between. CDR3 length: 13 residues. CDR3 residues: CASSSRDGQPQHF. The CDR3 region has the DNA TGTGCCAGCAGTTCCAGGGATGGACAGCCCCAGCATTTT.

The V call is TRBV2, the J call TRBJ2-2, with TRBD1 as a possible D gene (6 bases). Germline V gene data show CDR1 as SNHLY and CDR2 as FYNNEI. Trimming stripped 7 bases from V and 5 bases from J, with 11 bases between. The CDR3 consists of 13 residues. The CDR3 region has the DNA TGTGCCAGCACGCCCAGGGGTACCGGGGAGCTGTTTTTT. Amino acid sequence: CASTPRGTGELFF.

This chain uses TRBV29-1 with TRBJ2-7; D may be TRBD1 (8 bases). This CDR3 contains 13 residues. V lost 6 bases, J lost 5 bases, and 17 bases lay in between. Looked up from germline, CDR1 is SQVTM and CDR2 is ANQGSEA. The CDR3 loop reads CSVQGGTIDEQYF. Written as DNA, the CDR3 is TGCAGCGTACAGGGGGGGACTATCGACGAGCAGTACTTC.